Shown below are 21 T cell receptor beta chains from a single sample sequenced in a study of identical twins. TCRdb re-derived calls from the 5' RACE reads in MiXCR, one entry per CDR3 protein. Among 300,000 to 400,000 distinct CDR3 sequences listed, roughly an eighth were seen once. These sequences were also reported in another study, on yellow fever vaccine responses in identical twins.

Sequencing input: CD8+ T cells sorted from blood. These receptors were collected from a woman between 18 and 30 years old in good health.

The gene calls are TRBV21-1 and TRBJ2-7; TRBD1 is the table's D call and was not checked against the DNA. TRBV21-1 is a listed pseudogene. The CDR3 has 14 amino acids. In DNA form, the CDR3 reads TGTGCCAGCAGGGACATTGGGACACCCTACGAGCAGTACTTC. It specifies CASRDIGTPYEQYF.

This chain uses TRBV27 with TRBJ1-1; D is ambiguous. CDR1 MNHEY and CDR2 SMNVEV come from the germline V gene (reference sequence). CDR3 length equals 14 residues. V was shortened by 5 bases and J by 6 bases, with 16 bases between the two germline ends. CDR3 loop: CASSSYSGSPEAFF. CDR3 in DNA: TGTGCCAGCAGTAGCTATTCGGGGAGCCCTGAAGCTTTCTTT.

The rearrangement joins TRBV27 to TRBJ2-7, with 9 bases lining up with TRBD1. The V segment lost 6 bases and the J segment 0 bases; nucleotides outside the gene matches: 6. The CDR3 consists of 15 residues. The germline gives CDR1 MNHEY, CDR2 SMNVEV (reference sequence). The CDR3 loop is CASRLATGGSYEQYF. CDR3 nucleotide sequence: TGTGCCAGCAGGTTAGCGACAGGGGGCTCCTACGAGCAGTACTTC.

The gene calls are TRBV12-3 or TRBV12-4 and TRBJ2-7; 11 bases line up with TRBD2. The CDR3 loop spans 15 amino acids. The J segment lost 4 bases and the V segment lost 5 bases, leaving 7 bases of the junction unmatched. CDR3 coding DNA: TGTGCCAGCAGTCCCCCCGGGACTAGCGGTTACGAGCAGTACTTC. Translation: CASSPPGTSGYEQYF.

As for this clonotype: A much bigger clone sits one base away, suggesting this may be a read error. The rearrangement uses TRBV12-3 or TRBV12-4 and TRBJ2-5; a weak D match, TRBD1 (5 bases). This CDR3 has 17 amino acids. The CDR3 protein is CACSLAGAGRREETQYF. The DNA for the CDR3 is TGTGCCTGCAGTTTAGCTGGGGCAGGAAGGCGCGAAGAGACCCAGTACTTC.

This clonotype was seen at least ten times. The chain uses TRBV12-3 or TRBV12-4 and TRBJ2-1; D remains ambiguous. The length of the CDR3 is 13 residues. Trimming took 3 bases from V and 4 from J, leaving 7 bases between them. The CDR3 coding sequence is TGTGCCAGCAGTTTGGGCAAATACAATGAGCAGTTCTTC. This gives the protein CASSLGKYNEQFF.

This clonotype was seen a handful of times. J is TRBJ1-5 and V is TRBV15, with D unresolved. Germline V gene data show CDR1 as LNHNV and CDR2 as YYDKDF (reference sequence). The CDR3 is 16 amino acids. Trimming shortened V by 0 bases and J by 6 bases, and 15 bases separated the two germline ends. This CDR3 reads CATSRDLEVFFQPQHF. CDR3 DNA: TGTGCCACCAGCAGAGATCTGGAGGTTTTTTTTCAGCCCCAGCATTTT. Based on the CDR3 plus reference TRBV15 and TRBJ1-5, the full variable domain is DAMVIQNPRYQVTQFGKPVTLSCSQTLNHNVMYWYQQKSSQAPKLLFHYYDKDFNNEADTPDNFQSRRPNTSFCFLDIRSPGLGDTAMYLCATSRDLEVFFQPQHFGDGTRLSIL.

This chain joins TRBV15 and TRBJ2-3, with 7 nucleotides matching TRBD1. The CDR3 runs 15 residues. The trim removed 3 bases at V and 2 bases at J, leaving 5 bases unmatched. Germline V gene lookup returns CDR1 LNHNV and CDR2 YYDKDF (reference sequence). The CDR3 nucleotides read TGTGCCACCAGCAGGACAGGGTCCAACACAGATACGCAGTATTTT. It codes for CATSRTGSNTDTQYF.

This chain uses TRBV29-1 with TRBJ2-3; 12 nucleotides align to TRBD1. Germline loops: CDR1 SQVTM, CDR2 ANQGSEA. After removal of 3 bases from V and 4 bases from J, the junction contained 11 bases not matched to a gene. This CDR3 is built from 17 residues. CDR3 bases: TGCAGCGTTGACGGGACAGGGGGCTCGAGGGGCCCAGATACGCAGTATTTT. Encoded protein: CSVDGTGGSRGPDTQYF.

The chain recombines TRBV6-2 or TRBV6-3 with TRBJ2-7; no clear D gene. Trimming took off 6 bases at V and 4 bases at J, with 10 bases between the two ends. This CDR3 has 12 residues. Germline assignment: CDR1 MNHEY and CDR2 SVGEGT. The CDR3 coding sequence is TGTGCCAGCAGCACTCCAGGTTACGAGCAGTACGTC. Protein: CASSTPGYEQYV.

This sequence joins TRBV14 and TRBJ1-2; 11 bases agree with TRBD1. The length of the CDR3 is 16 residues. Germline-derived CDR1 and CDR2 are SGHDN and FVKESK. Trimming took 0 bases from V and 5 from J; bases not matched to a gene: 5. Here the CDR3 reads CASSQDYGTGGYGYTF. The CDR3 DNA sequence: TGTGCCAGCAGCCAAGATTACGGGACAGGGGGATATGGCTACACCTTC.

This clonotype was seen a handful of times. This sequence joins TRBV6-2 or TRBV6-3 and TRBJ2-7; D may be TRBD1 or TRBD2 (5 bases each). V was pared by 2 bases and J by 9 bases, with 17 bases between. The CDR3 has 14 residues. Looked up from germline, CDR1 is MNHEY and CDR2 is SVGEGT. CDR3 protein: CASSYQGTVDVQYV. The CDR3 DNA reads TGTGCCAGCAGTTACCAAGGGACCGTGGACGTGCAGTACGTC.

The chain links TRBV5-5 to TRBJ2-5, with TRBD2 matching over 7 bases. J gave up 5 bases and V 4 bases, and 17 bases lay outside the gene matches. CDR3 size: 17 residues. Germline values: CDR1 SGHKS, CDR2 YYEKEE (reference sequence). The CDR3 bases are TGTGCCAGCAGCCCCGGTAGGCGGGAGCAGTGGTTGGAGACCCAGTACTTC. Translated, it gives CASSPGRREQWLETQYF. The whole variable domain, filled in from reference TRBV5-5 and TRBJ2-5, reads DAGVTQSPTHLIKTRGQQVTLRCSPISGHKSVSWYQQVLGQGPQFIFQYYEKEERGRGNFPDRFSARQFPNYSSELNVNALLLGDSALYLCASSPGRREQWLETQYFGPGTRLLVL.

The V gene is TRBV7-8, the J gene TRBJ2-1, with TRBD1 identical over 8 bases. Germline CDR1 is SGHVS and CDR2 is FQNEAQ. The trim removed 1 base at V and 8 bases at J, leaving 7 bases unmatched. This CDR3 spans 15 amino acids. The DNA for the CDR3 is TGTGCCAGCAGCTTAGTCTGGACAGGGAACCATGAGCAGTTCTTC. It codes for CASSLVWTGNHEQFF.

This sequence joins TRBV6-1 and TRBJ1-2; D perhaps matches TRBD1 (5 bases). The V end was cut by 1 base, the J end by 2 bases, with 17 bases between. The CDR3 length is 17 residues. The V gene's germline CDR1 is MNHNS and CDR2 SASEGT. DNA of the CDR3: TGTGCCAGCAGTGAAGGGGTATGGGGGTATAGGAACTATGGCTACACCTTC. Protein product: CASSEGVWGYRNYGYTF.

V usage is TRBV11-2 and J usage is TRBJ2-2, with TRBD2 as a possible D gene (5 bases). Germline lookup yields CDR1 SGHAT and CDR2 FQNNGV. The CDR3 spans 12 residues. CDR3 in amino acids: CGSVANTGELFF. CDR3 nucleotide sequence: TGTGGTAGCGTCGCGAACACCGGGGAGCTGTTTTTT.

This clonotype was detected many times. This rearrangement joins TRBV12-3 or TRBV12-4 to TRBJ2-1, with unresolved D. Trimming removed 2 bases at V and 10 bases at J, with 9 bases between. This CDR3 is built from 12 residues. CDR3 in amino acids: CASSLIFSEQFF. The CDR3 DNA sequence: TGTGCCAGCAGTTTAATTTTCTCCGAGCAGTTCTTC.

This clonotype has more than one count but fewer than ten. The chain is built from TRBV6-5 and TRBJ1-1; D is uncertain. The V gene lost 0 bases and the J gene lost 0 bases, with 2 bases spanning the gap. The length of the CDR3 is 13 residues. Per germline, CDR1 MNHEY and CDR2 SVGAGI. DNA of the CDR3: TGTGCCAGCAGTTACTCGGTGAACACTGAAGCTTTCTTT. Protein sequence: CASSYSVNTEAFF.

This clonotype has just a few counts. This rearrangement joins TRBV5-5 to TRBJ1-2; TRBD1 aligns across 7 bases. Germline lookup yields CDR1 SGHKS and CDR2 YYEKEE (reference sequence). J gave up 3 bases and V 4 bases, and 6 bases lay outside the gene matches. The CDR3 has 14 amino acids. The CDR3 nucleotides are TGTGCCAGCAGCCCTGCACAGGGGTACTATGGCTACACCTTC. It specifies CASSPAQGYYGYTF.

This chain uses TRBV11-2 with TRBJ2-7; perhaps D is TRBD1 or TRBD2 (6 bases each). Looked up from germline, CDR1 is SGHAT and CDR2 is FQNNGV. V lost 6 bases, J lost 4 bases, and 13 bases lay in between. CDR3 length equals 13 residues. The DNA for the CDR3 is TGTGCCAGCAGAGGGGGAGGAGGGTACGAGCAGTACGTC. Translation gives CASRGGGGYEQYV.

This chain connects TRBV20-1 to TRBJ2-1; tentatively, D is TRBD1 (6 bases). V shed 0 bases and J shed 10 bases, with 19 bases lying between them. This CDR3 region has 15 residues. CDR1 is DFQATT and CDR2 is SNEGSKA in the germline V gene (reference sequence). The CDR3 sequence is CSARETGTSWWEQFF. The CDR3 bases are TGCAGTGCTAGAGAGACCGGGACATCGTGGTGGGAGCAGTTCTTC.